This TCR beta chain was identified during a study of vaccination effects on CD4 cells after COVID-19. The protocol was immunoSEQ multiplex PCR, while the TCRdb copy is restricted to in-frame clones and leaves out a portion. The sample includes tens of thousands of clones, about 65% seen only once; the top ten take about 4.1%. This clone was detected only once. The target antigen is unknown. The V and J ends lost 1 base and 0 bases respectively, with 8 bases between them. Germline values: CDR1 SEHNR, CDR2 FQNEAQ (reference sequence). The CDR3 length is 15 residues. Before any sequencing was done, the ViraFEST assay used viral peptide pools to expand antigen-specific CD4+ T cells. The culture ran for around ten days before CD4+ T cells were isolated. Recipients of the vaccine had no prior SARS-CoV-2 infection and negative nucleocapsid antibodies.

The clonotype was recovered from a human donor who received a COVID-19 vaccine. V gene TRBV7-9 combines with J gene TRBJ2-3, with D unresolved. Here the sequenced sample was CD4+ T cells from PBMCs cultured with HCoV-OC43 spike peptides, taken before COVID-19 vaccination. Stated subset: HCoV-OC43 spike overlapping peptide pool stimulation. CDR3 bases: TGTGCCAGCAGCTTAGGGTTGGCGAGCACAGATACGCAGTATTTT. Encoded protein: CASSLGLASTDTQYF.